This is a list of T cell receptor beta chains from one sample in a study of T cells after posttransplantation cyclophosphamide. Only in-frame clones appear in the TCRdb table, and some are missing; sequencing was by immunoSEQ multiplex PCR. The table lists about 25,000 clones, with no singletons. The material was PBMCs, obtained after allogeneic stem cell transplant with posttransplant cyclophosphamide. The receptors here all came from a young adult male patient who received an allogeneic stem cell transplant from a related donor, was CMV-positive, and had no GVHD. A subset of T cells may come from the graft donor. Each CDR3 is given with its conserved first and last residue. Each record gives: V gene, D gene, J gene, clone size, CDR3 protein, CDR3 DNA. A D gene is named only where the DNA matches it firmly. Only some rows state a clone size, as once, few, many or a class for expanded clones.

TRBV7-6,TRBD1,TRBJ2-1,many,CASSRFLTGSTYNEQFF,TGTGCCAGCAGCCGATTCCTGACAGGGAGCACCTACAATGAGCAGTTCTTC
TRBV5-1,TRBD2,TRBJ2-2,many,CASTTAGGDGELFF,TGCGCCAGCACAACCGCGGGGGGCGACGGGGAGCTGTTTTTT
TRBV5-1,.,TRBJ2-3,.,CASRVGATDTQYF,TGCGCCAGCAGGGTGGGGGCCACAGATACGCAGTATTTT
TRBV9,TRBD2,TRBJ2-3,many,CASSVNTGRGLAGEDTQYF,TGTGCCAGCAGCGTCAACACAGGAAGGGGACTAGCGGGAGAAGATACGCAGTATTTT
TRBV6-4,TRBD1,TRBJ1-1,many,CASSDRTGGSMYTEAFF,TGTGCCAGCAGTGACCGAACAGGGGGTTCGATGTACACTGAAGCTTTCTTT
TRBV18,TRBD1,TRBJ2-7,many,CASSRGDTGTVAYEQYF,TGTGCCAGCTCCCGCGGAGATACCGGGACAGTCGCCTACGAGCAGTACTTC
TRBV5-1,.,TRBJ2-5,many,CASSSGDTETQYF,TGCGCCAGCAGCTCGGGGGATACAGAGACCCAGTACTTC
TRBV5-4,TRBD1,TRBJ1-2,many,CASSLGDRDYGYTF,TGTGCCAGCAGCTTGGGGGACAGGGACTATGGCTACACCTTC
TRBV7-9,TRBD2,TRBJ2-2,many,CASSRSGSRYNTGELFF,TGTGCCAGCAGTCGTAGCGGGAGCCGGTATAACACCGGGGAGCTGTTTTTT
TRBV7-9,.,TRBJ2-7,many,CASSRTYEQYF,TGTGCCAGCAGTCGTACCTACGAGCAGTACTTC
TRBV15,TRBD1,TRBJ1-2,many,CATSLGQGHHGYTF,TGTGCCACCAGCCTCGGACAGGGCCACCATGGCTACACCTTC
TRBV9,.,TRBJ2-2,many,CASSVDWFGELFF,TGTGCCAGCAGCGTAGACTGGTTTGGGGAGCTGTTTTTT
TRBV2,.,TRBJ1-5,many,CASGWGVSQPQHF,TGTGCCAGCGGTTGGGGCGTGAGTCAGCCCCAGCATTTT
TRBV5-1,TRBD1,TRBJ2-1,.,CVSSLTGVRNEQFF,TGCGTCAGCAGCTTAACAGGGGTACGGAATGAGCAGTTCTTC
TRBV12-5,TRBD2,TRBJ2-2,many,CASGVTGGPGTGELFF,TGTGCTAGTGGTGTTACGGGGGGGCCGGGCACCGGGGAGCTGTTTTTT
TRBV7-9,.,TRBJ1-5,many,CASSLSSLYSNQPQHF,TGTGCCAGCAGCTTATCTAGCCTTTATAGCAATCAGCCCCAGCATTTT
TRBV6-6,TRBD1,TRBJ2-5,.,CASSSTGTGYETQYF,TGTGCCAGCAGTTCAACCGGGACAGGGTACGAGACCCAGTACTTC
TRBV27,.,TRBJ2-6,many,CASSLQGSGANVLTF,TGTGCCAGCAGTCTTCAGGGATCTGGGGCCAACGTCCTGACTTTC
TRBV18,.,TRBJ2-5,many,CASSPPTWGETQYF,TGTGCCAGCTCACCACCAACCTGGGGCGAGACCCAGTACTTC
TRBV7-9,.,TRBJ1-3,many,CASRSSTSPGNTIYF,TGTGCCAGCAGATCTTCGACATCGCCTGGAAACACCATATATTTT
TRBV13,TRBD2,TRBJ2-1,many,CASSPRPSGGHNEQFF,TGTGCCAGCAGCCCCCGCCCTAGCGGGGGACACAATGAGCAGTTCTTC
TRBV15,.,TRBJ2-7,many,CATSRGAQGGEQYF,TGTGCCACCAGCAGAGGGGCCCAGGGCGGCGAGCAGTACTTC
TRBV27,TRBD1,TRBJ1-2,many,CASSLGTGIIYGYTF,TGTGCCAGCAGTTTGGGGACAGGGATTATCTATGGCTACACCTTC
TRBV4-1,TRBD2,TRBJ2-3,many,CASSGSGRARLSTDTQYF,TGCGCCAGCAGCGGTAGCGGGAGGGCACGATTGAGCACAGATACGCAGTATTTT
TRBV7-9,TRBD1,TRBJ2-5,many,CASSLGAGGRETQYF,TGTGCCAGCAGCTTAGGGGCAGGGGGCAGGGAGACCCAGTACTTC
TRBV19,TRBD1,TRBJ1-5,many,CASSPGTGQYSNQPQHF,TGTGCCAGTAGCCCCGGGACAGGGCAATATAGCAATCAGCCCCAGCATTTT
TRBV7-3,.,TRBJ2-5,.,CASSLWGGGLQETQYF,TGTGCCAGCAGCTTATGGGGAGGGGGGCTCCAAGAGACCCAGTACTTC
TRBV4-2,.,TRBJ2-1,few,CASSQKLRGNGYNEQFF,TGTGCCAGCAGCCAAAAGCTGAGGGGGAATGGGTACAATGAGCAGTTCTTC
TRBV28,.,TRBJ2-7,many,CASSRPHRVGEQYF,TGTGCCAGCAGTCGGCCCCACAGGGTCGGCGAGCAGTACTTC
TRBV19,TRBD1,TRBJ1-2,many,CASRGQGASHGYTF,TGTGCCAGTAGAGGACAGGGGGCATCCCATGGCTACACCTTC
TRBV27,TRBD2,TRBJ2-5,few,CASSWSLAGGWETQYF,TGTGCCAGCAGTTGGTCCCTAGCGGGGGGTTGGGAGACCCAGTACTTC
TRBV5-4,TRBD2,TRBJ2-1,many,CASSSGLAGGPGEQFF,TGTGCCAGCAGCTCCGGACTAGCGGGAGGGCCGGGGGAGCAGTTCTTC
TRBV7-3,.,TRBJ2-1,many,CASSLVRTGSYNEQFF,TGTGCCAGCAGCTTGGTAAGAACGGGCTCCTACAATGAGCAGTTCTTC
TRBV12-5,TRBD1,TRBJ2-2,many,CASGLGTGAPWAGELFF,TGTGCTAGTGGTTTAGGTACAGGGGCCCCGTGGGCCGGGGAGCTGTTTTTT
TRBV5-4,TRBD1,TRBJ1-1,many,CASSERYRGPNTEAFF,TGTGCCAGCAGCGAGAGATACAGGGGGCCGAACACTGAAGCTTTCTTT
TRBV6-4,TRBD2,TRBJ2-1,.,CASSDSGGAGDEQFF,TGTGCCAGCAGTGACTCCGGGGGGGCCGGTGATGAGCAGTTCTTC
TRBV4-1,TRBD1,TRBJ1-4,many,CASSRLLLGDSNVEKLFF,TGCGCCAGCAGCCGCCTCCTCCTGGGGGACAGTAATGTTGAAAAACTGTTTTTT
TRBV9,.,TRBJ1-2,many,CASSVDGLYGYTF,TGTGCCAGCAGCGTAGACGGGTTATATGGCTACACCTTC
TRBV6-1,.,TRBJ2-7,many,CASSERWLGGSPYEQYF,TGTGCCAGCAGTGAGAGGTGGTTGGGAGGTTCGCCCTACGAGCAGTACTTC
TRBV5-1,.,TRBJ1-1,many,CASSLAGVGTEAFF,TGCGCCAGCAGCTTGGCCGGGGTTGGCACTGAAGCTTTCTTT
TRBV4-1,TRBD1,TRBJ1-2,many,CASSQDYRGGYTF,TGCGCCAGCAGCCAAGATTACAGGGGCGGCTACACCTTC
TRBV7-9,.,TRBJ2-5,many,CASKIGVQETQYF,TGTGCCAGCAAAATTGGAGTACAAGAGACCCAGTACTTC
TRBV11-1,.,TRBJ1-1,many,CASSYSGDTEAFF,TGTGCCAGCAGCTATAGCGGGGACACTGAAGCTTTCTTT
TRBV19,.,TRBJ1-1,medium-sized,CASSIASRAMNTEAFF,TGTGCCAGTAGTATAGCTAGCCGGGCTATGAACACTGAAGCTTTCTTT
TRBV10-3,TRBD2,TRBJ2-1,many,CAINVQAGGPFNEQFF,TGTGCCATCAACGTTCAAGCGGGAGGGCCATTCAATGAGCAGTTCTTC
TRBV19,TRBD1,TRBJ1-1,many,CASSKTRQGPNTEAFF,TGTGCCAGTAGCAAAACCCGACAGGGCCCGAACACTGAAGCTTTCTTT
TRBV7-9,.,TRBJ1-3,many,CASSLLSGSFSGNTIYF,TGTGCCAGCAGCTTACTTTCAGGTTCGTTCTCTGGAAACACCATATATTTT
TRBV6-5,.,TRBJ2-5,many,CASSYSWAQETQYF,TGTGCCAGCAGTTACTCTTGGGCCCAAGAGACCCAGTACTTC
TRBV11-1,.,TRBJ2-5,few,CASSLELPGPIQETQYF,TGCGCCAGCAGCTTAGAACTGCCAGGGCCGATCCAAGAGACCCAGTACTTC
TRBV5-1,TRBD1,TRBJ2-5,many,CASSLYGQELGTQYF,TGCGCCAGCAGCTTGTACGGACAGGAGCTTGGGACCCAGTACTTC
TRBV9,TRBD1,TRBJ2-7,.,CASSVSGTASYEQYF,TGTGCCAGCAGCGTAAGTGGGACAGCTTCATACGAGCAGTACTTC